Following are 11 T cell receptor beta chains from one sample sequenced in a study of control samples from healthy donors and cancer patients. Assay: immunoSEQ multiplex PCR; the TCRdb copy retains only in-frame clones and omits some. This sample yields about 51,000 clones, of which approximately 89% are seen a single time; about 1.6% belongs to the top ten. The sequenced sample consisted of PBMCs. All receptors derive from a man aged 40-49 years with colorectal cancer.

The gene calls are TRBV2 and TRBJ2-7; D not certain. This CDR3 has 14 amino acids. Trimming stripped 2 bases from V and 5 bases from J, with 13 bases between. CDR1 SNHLY and CDR2 FYNNEI come from the germline V gene. The CDR3 loop reads CASSENTARHEQYF. The CDR3 nucleotides read TGTGCCAGCAGTGAAAACACAGCCCGCCACGAGCAGTACTTC.

V is TRBV4-1 and J is TRBJ2-5; weak D call: TRBD1 (6 bases). Per the germline V gene, CDR1 is MGHRA and CDR2 is YSYEKL. Trimming removed 5 bases from V and 5 bases from J, with 12 bases in between. The CDR3 has 13 amino acids. The CDR3 sequence: CASSKGVGETQYF. The CDR3 DNA follows: TGCGCCAGCAGCAAGGGGGTCGGGGAGACCCAGTACTTC.

DNA for the CDR3: TGTGCCAGCAGTTCCAGGGGGCGGACCGGGGAGCTGTTTTTT. It codes for CASSSRGRTGELFF. J is TRBJ2-2 and V is TRBV28, with TRBD1 identical over 8 bases. The V gene's germline CDR1 is MDHEN and CDR2 SYDVKM. The J segment lost 5 bases and the V segment lost 4 bases, leaving 3 bases of the junction unmatched. The CDR3 totals 14 residues.

Only one count was recorded for this clone. The chain carries TRBV2 and TRBJ1-5; the D gene is possibly TRBD1 (6 bases). In germline, CDR1 is SNHLY, CDR2 FYNNEI. The CDR3 spans 15 residues. Deletions cut 6 bases from V and 0 bases from J, with 12 bases between. The chain's CDR3 is CASSWGAGSNQPQHF. The CDR3 DNA follows: TGTGCCAGCAGCTGGGGGGCAGGTAGCAATCAGCCCCAGCATTTT.

The CDR3: CASSPRPIYGYTF. The CDR3 DNA reads as TGTGCCAGCAGCCCGCGCCCGATCTATGGCTACACCTTC. The chain links TRBV5-4 to TRBJ1-2; no firm D call. The V gene's germline CDR1 is SGHNT and CDR2 YYREEE (reference sequence). V lost 4 bases to trimming and J lost 4 bases, with 11 bases between them. The CDR3 is made up of 13 amino acids.

This clone has a single count. V and J are TRBV2 and TRBJ2-1; weak D call: TRBD2 (5 bases). Germline lookup yields CDR1 SNHLY and CDR2 FYNNEI. V was pared by 5 bases and J by 9 bases, with 14 bases between. This CDR3 has 13 amino acids. Here the CDR3 reads CASSPLLDSEQFF. CDR3 DNA: TGTGCCAGCAGTCCCTTACTAGATAGTGAGCAGTTCTTC.

The CDR3 DNA is TGCGCCAGCAGCTTGGAGATAAGCTACGAGCAGTACTTC. This gives the protein CASSLEISYEQYF. This sequence joins TRBV5-1 and TRBJ2-7; D is unclear. The CDR3 is made up of 13 amino acids. Trimming removed 0 bases at V and 3 bases at J, with 7 bases between. From germline, CDR1 is SGHRS and CDR2 YFSETQ.

In its sample, this clone was seen a few times. The chain has TRBV15 and TRBJ1-5; D is ambiguous. From germline, CDR1 is LNHNV and CDR2 YYDKDF (reference sequence). The ends were cut back, 0 bases at V and 0 bases at J, with 12 bases in the middle. CDR3 length equals 17 residues. The DNA of the CDR3 is TGTGCCACCAGCAGAGACCGGGCAGTTCTTAGCAATCAGCCCCAGCATTTT. Its translation is CATSRDRAVLSNQPQHF.

The CDR3 loop reads CASTWTSGSQETQYF. The CDR3 region has the DNA TGCGCCAGCACCTGGACTAGCGGGTCACAAGAGACCCAGTACTTC. The chain recombines TRBV5-1 with TRBJ2-5; 11 nucleotides match TRBD2. Germline V lookup: CDR1 SGHRS, CDR2 YFSETQ. The trim removed 6 bases at V and 2 bases at J, leaving 6 bases unmatched. The CDR3 has 15 residues. Using reference TRBV5-1 and TRBJ2-5 for the parts outside the CDR3, the full variable domain is KAGVTQTPRYLIKTRGQQVTLSCSPISGHRSVSWYQQTPGQGLQFLFEYFSETQRNKGNFPGRFSGRQFSNSRSEMNVSTLELGDSALYLCASTWTSGSQETQYFGPGTRLLVL.

The V gene is TRBV25-1, the J gene TRBJ2-5; 7 bases align to TRBD1. CDR3 length: 15 amino acids. The V gene's germline CDR1 is MGHDK and CDR2 SYGVNS. V dropped 8 bases and J dropped 4; count of bases not matched to a gene: 13. CDR3 coding DNA: TGTGCCAGCTCTTCCCCCGGGACAGCTCTAGAGACCCAGTACTTC. It translates to CASSSPGTALETQYF.

The chain uses TRBV19 and TRBJ1-5; D is uncertain. Deletions cut 7 bases from V and 8 bases from J, with 12 bases between. CDR1 is LNHDA, CDR2 SQIVND, per germline (reference sequence). This CDR3 spans 12 amino acids. For the CDR3, the DNA is TGTGCCAGTACCAACGGGTTGGAGCCCCAGCATTTT. Amino acids: CASTNGLEPQHF. The full variable domain, rest sourced from reference TRBV19 and TRBJ1-5, is DGGITQSPKYLFRKEGQNVTLSCEQNLNHDAMYWYRQDPGQGLRLIYYSQIVNDFQKGDIAEGYSVSREKKESFPLTVTSAQKNPTAFYLCASTNGLEPQHFGDGTRLSIL.